A selection of T cell receptor beta chains follows, all from one sample in a study of control samples from healthy donors and cancer patients. Profiling relied on immunoSEQ multiplex PCR, and the TCRdb table lists in-frame clones only, not all of them. The sample consists of under 50,000 clones, over 75% of them appearing once. Sequenced input: PBMCs. The receptors originated from a woman aged 55 to 70 with lung cancer. CDR3s include the opening cysteine and the closing phenylalanine or tryptophan.

>TRBV28
CAIGGTGNTGNTIYF
>TRBV30
CAWSVSRADGYTF
>TRBV11-3
CASSWTSTSEQYF
>TRBV19
CASSPTDDQETQYF
>TRBV3-1/TRBV3-2
CASSPRTGIGELFF
>TRBV6-2/TRBV6-3
CASSYVVQEGRYEQYF
>TRBV20-1
CSASPGRGYSNQPQHF
>TRBV28
CASSFGTTGRETQYF
>TRBV10-3
CAISASAGVVSSGYTF
>TRBV4-1
CASSQDGRGGNEKLFF
>TRBV5-4
CASSLIGPGGYTF
>TRBV19
CASSPPGQGGSYYGYTF
>TRBV12-5
CASGPGLAGGHTGELFF
>TRBV21-1
CASSKGGQGARLSTDTQYF
>TRBV3-1/TRBV3-2
CASSQGDSGSDEQYF
>TRBV7-2
CASSPRTGGDYEQYF
>TRBV25-1
CASSDVGGRPSTDTQYF
>TRBV6-5
CASRPTSGSFYF
>TRBV5-1
CASSSFLAGEVFF
>TRBV24-1
CATSDDPQGYEQYF
>TRBV25-1
CASSESRYNSPLHF
>TRBV15
CATSRVGGRGEADTQYF
>TRBV18
CASSPSRESYNEQFF
>TRBV10-3
CAISGTAGANVLTF
>TRBV24-1
CATNQQGETQYF
>TRBV27
CASSSLEAGGQPQHF
>TRBV3-1/TRBV3-2
CASSQILHTDTQYF
>TRBV27
CASSFSQREFYEQYF
>TRBV7-9
CASSLIWGAGRRTDTQYF
>TRBV19
CATSTASGVGTQYF
>TRBV5-4
CASSFQGTQPQHF
>TRBV5-1
CASSFVGWSQETQYF
>TRBV7-9
CASSFGLAGGRETQYF
>TRBV6-5
CASRLAGDTQYF
>TRBV14
CASSPVTGSSLYGYTF
>TRBV7-3
CASSSTVREGLRLVVDTQYF
>TRBV6-5
CASSYETAYNSPLHF
>TRBV7-3
CASSLAAGSYYEQYF
>TRBV19
CASSTSLGATNEKLFF